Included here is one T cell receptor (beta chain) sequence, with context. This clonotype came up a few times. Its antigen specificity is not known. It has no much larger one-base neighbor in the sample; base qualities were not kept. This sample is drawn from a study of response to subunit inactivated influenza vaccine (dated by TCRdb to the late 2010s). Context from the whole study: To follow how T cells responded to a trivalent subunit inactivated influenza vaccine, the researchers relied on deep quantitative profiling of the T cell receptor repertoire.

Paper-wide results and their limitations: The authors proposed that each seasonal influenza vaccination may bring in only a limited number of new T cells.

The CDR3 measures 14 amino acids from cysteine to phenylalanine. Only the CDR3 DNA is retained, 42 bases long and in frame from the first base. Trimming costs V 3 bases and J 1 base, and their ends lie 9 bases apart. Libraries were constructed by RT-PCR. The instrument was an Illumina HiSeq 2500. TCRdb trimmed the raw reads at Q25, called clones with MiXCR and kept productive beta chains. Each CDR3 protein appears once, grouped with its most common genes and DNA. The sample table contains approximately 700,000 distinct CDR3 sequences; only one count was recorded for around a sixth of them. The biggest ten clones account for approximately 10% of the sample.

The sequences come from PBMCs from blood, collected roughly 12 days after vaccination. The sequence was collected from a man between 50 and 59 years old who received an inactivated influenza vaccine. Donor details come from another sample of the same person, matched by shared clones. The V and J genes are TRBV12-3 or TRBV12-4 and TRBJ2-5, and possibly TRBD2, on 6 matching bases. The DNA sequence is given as TGTGCCAGCAGTTTCGCGGGGCGCCAAGAGACCCAGTACTTC. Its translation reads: CASSFAGRQETQYF.